The 20 T cell receptor beta chains below come from one sample, sequenced in a study of T-cell reconstitution after alpha-beta-depleted transplantation in children. TCRbeta library preparation incorporated unique molecular identifiers. MiXCR was run by TCRdb on the PCR reads, yielding one entry per CDR3 protein. The sample consists of around 800,000 distinct CDR3 sequences, less than 20% of them appearing once. The source was PBMCs, mostly from graft donor cells, collected 360 days after TCRalphabeta/CD19-depleted stem cell transplant. The receptors shown here come from a male patient younger than 18 who had a stem cell transplant for acute lymphoblastic leukemia, so the T cells may come from the graft donor.

This clonotype was found many times. V is TRBV20-1 and J is TRBJ2-7, with 10 bases aligning to TRBD2. After removal of 7 bases from V and 3 bases from J, the junction contained 6 bases not matched to a gene. This CDR3 has 13 amino acids. The germline CDR1 and CDR2 sequences are DFQATT and SNEGSKA (reference sequence). The CDR3 sequence: CSVRTSGFYEQYF. DNA of the CDR3: TGCAGTGTTCGGACTAGCGGTTTCTACGAGCAGTACTTC.

The chain recombines TRBV11-2 with TRBJ2-5; no definite D call. The CDR3 is 14 amino acids. V gave up 5 bases and J gave up 3 bases, with 13 bases separating them. Germline V gives CDR1 SGHAT, CDR2 FQNNGV. DNA of the CDR3: TGTGCCAGCAGCATCCCGCCGTTGAAAGAGACCCAGTACTTC. It is translated as CASSIPPLKETQYF.

The rearrangement uses TRBV27 and TRBJ2-7; D ambiguous. Trimming took 6 bases from V and 5 from J, leaving 14 bases between them. Germline CDR1 is MNHEY and CDR2 is SMNVEV (reference sequence). The length of the CDR3 is 13 residues. CDR3 residues: CASSPAAAHEQYF. CDR3 DNA: TGTGCCAGCAGCCCCGCGGCGGCCCACGAGCAGTACTTC.

This clonotype was seen only a few times. V is TRBV5-1 and J is TRBJ2-3, with 11 bases lining up with TRBD2. Unmatched junction bases numbered 7, after V lost 1 base and J lost 0 bases. Germline CDR1 and CDR2: SGHRS and YFSETQ. This CDR3 comprises 18 residues. CDR3 nucleotides: TGCGCCAGCAGCTTGAGAACTAGCGGGGGAGTTAGCACAGATACGCAGTATTTT. This translates into CASSLRTSGGVSTDTQYF.

This clonotype was counted many times. J is TRBJ2-2 and V is TRBV11-2, with D perhaps matching TRBD2 (6 bases). Germline V gene lookup returns CDR1 SGHAT and CDR2 FQNNGV. The V end was cut by 4 bases, the J end by 2 bases, with 17 bases between. CDR3 size: 17 residues. As DNA, the CDR3 is TGTGCCAGCAGCTGGCCCCCTAGCGTACCTAACACCGGGGAGCTGTTTTTT. This encodes CASSWPPSVPNTGELFF. Based on the CDR3 plus reference TRBV11-2 and TRBJ2-2, the full variable domain is EAGVAQSPRYKIIEKRQSVAFWCNPISGHATLYWYQQILGQGPKLLIQFQNNGVVDDSQLPKDRFSAERLKGVDSTLKIQPAKLEDSAVYLCASSWPPSVPNTGELFFGEGSRLTVL.

This clonotype was counted between two and nine times. The J gene is TRBJ2-4, the V gene TRBV4-1; 9 bases map to TRBD1. CDR1 is MGHRA and CDR2 is YSYEKL in the germline V gene. J gave up 7 bases and V 6 bases, and 4 bases lay outside the gene matches. The length of the CDR3 is 13 residues. Here the CDR3 reads CASRRQGGNIQYF. The DNA of the CDR3 is TGCGCCAGCAGGAGACAGGGGGGCAACATTCAGTACTTC.

This clonotype was seen many times. The chain joins TRBV7-9 to TRBJ2-1; D not resolved. V was clipped by 0 bases and J by 10 bases, with 13 bases between them. This CDR3 spans 14 amino acids. Germline CDR1 and CDR2: SEHNR and FQNEAQ (reference sequence). CDR3 region: CASSLAAPLTEQFF. The CDR3 coding sequence is TGTGCCAGCAGCTTAGCCGCCCCCCTCACAGAGCAGTTCTTC.

The table lists this clonotype with a few counts. This sequence joins TRBV5-4 and TRBJ2-7; TRBD2 is a possible D gene (6 bases). The germline V and J ends were trimmed by 5 bases and 2 bases, with 11 bases remaining between them. This CDR3 has 13 amino acids. Germline CDR1 SGHNT, CDR2 YYREEE (reference sequence). The CDR3 reads CASSGGYPYEQYF. The DNA of the CDR3 is TGTGCCAGCAGTGGGGGGTATCCCTACGAGCAGTACTTC. Supplemented by reference TRBV5-4 and TRBJ2-7, the full variable domain reads ETGVTQSPTHLIKTRGQQVTLRCSSQSGHNTVSWYQQALGQGPQFIFQYYREEENGRGNFPPRFSGLQFPNYSSELNVNALELDDSALYLCASSGGYPYEQYFGPGTRLTVT.

This chain connects TRBV24-1 to TRBJ2-3; 7 bases line up with TRBD2. The CDR3 consists of 15 residues. Germline lookup yields CDR1 KGHDR and CDR2 SFDVKD. Trimming took 5 bases from V and 0 from J; bases not matched to a gene: 4. The CDR3 DNA follows: TGTGCCACCAGTGCTGGGGGGGGAAGCACAGATACGCAGTATTTT. Translated, it gives CATSAGGGSTDTQYF.

Many counts were recorded for this clonotype. The chain recombines TRBV25-1 with TRBJ2-7; D gene unclear. Between the trimmed V and J ends, which lost 2 bases and 7 bases, there was a span of 12 bases. This CDR3 comprises 13 residues. CDR1 and CDR2 (germline): MGHDK, SYGVNS. CDR3 sequence: CASSEKGFGEQYF. In DNA form, the CDR3 reads TGTGCCAGCAGTGAAAAAGGGTTTGGGGAGCAGTACTTC.

This clonotype has at least ten counts. The rearrangement joins TRBV7-6 to TRBJ2-2; the D is unclear. V was pared by 1 base and J by 4 bases, with 16 bases between. Germline V CDR1 and CDR2: SGHVS, FNYEAQ. The CDR3 covers 17 residues. CDR3 in DNA: TGTGCCAGCAGCTTAGATACTCCGTTCGTTCCCACCGGGGAGCTGTTTTTT. It is translated as CASSLDTPFVPTGELFF.

This clonotype was picked up many times. This sequence joins TRBV12-3 or TRBV12-4 and TRBJ2-1; D is possibly TRBD2 (6 bases). V shed 3 bases and J shed 2 bases, with 11 bases lying between them. The CDR3 extends over 15 amino acids. The DNA for the CDR3 is TGTGCCAGCAGTTTTAAAGCGGGCGCCTACAATGAGCAGTTCTTC. As protein: CASSFKAGAYNEQFF.

This clonotype was observed at least ten times. V and J are TRBV27 and TRBJ2-1; 7 positions match TRBD2. This CDR3 has 15 residues. Germline trimming cut 3 bases from V and 2 bases from J; bases unmatched to any gene: 4. Germline V gives CDR1 MNHEY, CDR2 SMNVEV (reference sequence). CDR3: CASSLRGGTYNEQFF. The CDR3 DNA reads as TGTGCCAGCAGTTTGAGGGGAGGGACCTACAATGAGCAGTTCTTC.

The rearrangement uses TRBV9 and TRBJ2-7; D gene ambiguous. Trimming removed 0 bases at V and 2 bases at J, with 9 bases between. The CDR3 is 14 amino acids. Germline V gene data show CDR1 as SGDLS and CDR2 as YYNGEE. The CDR3 DNA follows: TGTGCCAGCAGCGTAGATCAGGTCCCCTACGAGCAGTACTTC. Its translation: CASSVDQVPYEQYF.

Comment on this clonotype: This could be a read error, since a much larger clone is one nucleotide away. The gene calls are TRBV2 and TRBJ2-7; the match to TRBD2 covers 13 bases. The CDR3 contains 17 residues. From germline, CDR1 is SNHLY and CDR2 FYNNEI. V lost 7 bases, J lost 3 bases, and 12 bases stayed unmatched. The CDR3 sequence: CASTGLAGVCIHYEQYF. In nucleotides, the CDR3 is TGTGCCAGCACTGGACTAGCGGGAGTGTGTATTCACTACGAGCAGTACTTC.

J is TRBJ2-7 and V is TRBV7-2, with TRBD2 identical over 8 bases. V shed 2 bases, J shed 4 bases, and the junction held 7 bases outside the gene matches. Germline loops: CDR1 SGHTA, CDR2 FQGNSA. This CDR3 is built from 15 residues. For the CDR3, the DNA is TGTGCCAGCAGCTTAACACTAGCGGTGGTTTACGAGCAGTACTTC. Encoded protein: CASSLTLAVVYEQYF.

The CDR3 DNA reads TGTGCCAGTAGTACGGGACTAGCGGGAGCTTGGGATGAGCAGTTCTTC. It translates to CASSTGLAGAWDEQFF. J is TRBJ2-1 and V is TRBV19; 14 nucleotides match TRBD2. The CDR3 runs to 16 residues. V lost 4 bases, J lost 8 bases, and 7 bases stayed unmatched. Germline values: CDR1 LNHDA, CDR2 SQIVND (reference sequence).

The V gene is TRBV5-6, the J gene TRBJ2-1, with 9 bases matching TRBD1. CDR1 SGHDT and CDR2 YYEEEE come from the germline V gene. The CDR3 has 14 amino acids. V gave up 3 bases and J gave up 9 bases; unmatched junction bases: 7. The CDR3 spells CASSWGQGGGEQFF. The CDR3 coding sequence is TGTGCCAGCAGCTGGGGACAGGGTGGGGGTGAGCAGTTCTTC.

This clonotype came up a few times. The genes are TRBV7-9 and TRBJ2-1; TRBD2 matches at 11 bases. After removal of 5 bases from V and 8 bases from J, the junction contained 11 bases not matched to a gene. The germline V gene has CDR1 SEHNR and CDR2 FQNEAQ (reference sequence). The CDR3 totals 16 residues. CDR3 residues: CASSGSSGRSMYEQFF. The CDR3 nucleotides are TGTGCCAGCAGCGGGTCTAGCGGGAGGAGCATGTATGAGCAGTTCTTC.

V is TRBV3-1 and J is TRBJ2-1, with 9 bases fitting TRBD1. V was clipped by 4 bases and J by 4 bases; unmatched bases: 11. CDR3 length equals 17 residues. Germline-derived CDR1 and CDR2 are LGHDT and YNNKEL (reference sequence). The CDR3 loop is CASSRGPGQGRYNEQFF. Written as DNA, the CDR3 is TGTGCCAGCAGCCGGGGACCGGGACAGGGAAGATACAATGAGCAGTTCTTC.